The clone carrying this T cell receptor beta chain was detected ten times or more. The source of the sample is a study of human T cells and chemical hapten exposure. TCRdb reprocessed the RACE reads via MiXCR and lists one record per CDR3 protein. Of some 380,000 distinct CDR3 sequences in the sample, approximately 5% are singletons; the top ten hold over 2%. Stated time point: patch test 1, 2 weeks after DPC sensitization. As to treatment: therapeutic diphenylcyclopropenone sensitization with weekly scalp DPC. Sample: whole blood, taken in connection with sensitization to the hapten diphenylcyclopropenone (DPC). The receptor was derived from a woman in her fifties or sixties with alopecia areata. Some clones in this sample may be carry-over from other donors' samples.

DNA of the CDR3: TGTGCCAGCAGTTACGGGGACAGGGGGCCCACAGATACGCAGTATTTT. Its protein is CASSYGDRGPTDTQYF. The rearrangement links TRBV6-5 to TRBJ2-3; 12 bases agree with TRBD1. The germline V gene encodes CDR1 MNHEY and CDR2 SVGAGI. The CDR3 runs to 16 residues. V shed 2 bases and J 2 bases; nucleotides not matched to a gene: 2.